This T cell receptor (beta chain) comes out of a study of shared clonotypes between healthy human individuals (dated by TCRdb to the early 2020s). With regard to the full study: Three men and a couple of women, aged 18 to 49 years, made up the cohort. For each donor, CD4 naive and CD4 memory were each run on three plates, CD8 naive on two plates, and CD8 memory on one plate. To estimate repertoire size and how much clonotypes are shared between individuals, the study performed deep sequencing of blood TCR repertoires from 4 to 6 healthy adults. Libraries were prepared and TCR repertoires were sequenced by different laboratories using diverse techniques, in order to increase sequencing depth and limit assay-specific biases. Per donor, leukapheresis produced somewhere between about 0.9 and 9.5 billion PBMCs. Overall study outcomes, separate from this receptor: Rarefaction of sorted-subset datasets indicated incomplete sequencing despite the large sequencing depth. Roughly 5% of naive CD4, approximately 3.7% of naive CD8, 2% to 2.5% of memory CD4, and less than 0.45% of memory CD8 clonotypes were shared across several donors. Sampling was restricted to blood, and TCR repertoires in tissue are likely to differ from TCR repertoires in blood. Clonotypes shared by all four sorted-subset donors showed higher generation probabilities than non-shared clonotypes. Naive subsets generally had larger estimated clonotype richness than memory subsets. Pairwise subsampling indicated that sequencing depth was expected to affect the degree of clonotype sharing among donors. The genetic and exposure-history diversity represented was limited by the small number of donors.

Healthy HIV-negative adults with no recently reported acute infections or vaccinations were included as donors. Every donor was a Caucasian adult living in Nashville, Tennessee, USA. Magnetic negative selection was used to enrich CD4+ T cells, after which naive cells were positively selected on CD45RA and the negative fraction became the memory subset. Blood was obtained by leukapheresis, after which PBMCs were separated by Ficoll-Histopaque density gradient centrifugation and cryopreserved in liquid nitrogen vapor phase. Analytical flow cytometry was used to check the purity and quantity of every magnetically sorted T cell population. Each sorted fraction had its genomic DNA isolated and then quantified by UV absorbance on a Nanodrop 2000c. TCR CDR3 regions were amplified from genomic DNA by multiplex PCR using the deep immunoSEQ assay. Extracted genomic DNA from each cell subset was distributed evenly across all wells of several immunoSEQ 96-well plates, and each plate was treated as a replicate. For sorted subsets, 200 ng of genomic DNA, equivalent to some 30,000 T cell genomes, went into each replicate PCR. Purified libraries were measured with a Qubit 3.0 fluorometer, size-checked on a Bioanalyzer 2100, and measured again with the KAPA Library Quantification kit. Every immunoSEQ 96-well plate was sequenced on a dedicated single-read 150-cycle Illumina NextSeq 550 flow cell. Per the source publication's procedure: Because only junctional sequences without quality scores were contained in the immunoSEQ output, filtering matching that applied to full-length reads could not be performed. To assign V/J genes and CDR3, sequences were annotated against IMGT germline references using PyIR, a Python wrapper for IgBLAST v1.9. Reads were removed for weak V/J assignments (E-value above 1e-6), missing CDR3, stop codons, out-of-frame junctions, or ambiguous translated residues. V3J clonotypes were defined as sequences sharing the same inferred V gene, J gene, and CDR3 amino acid sequence. To compute the percentage overlap between repertoires, the number of shared unique clonotypes was divided by the size of the smaller repertoire. Richness of each repertoire was evaluated using RTK rarefaction, the Chao1 estimator, and Recon v2.1 estimates of unobserved clonotypes. OLGA was used to compute generation probabilities for all TCRbeta clonotypes that the gDNA method yielded from four donors. TCRdb provides this immuneACCESS table in a form limited to in-frame rearrangements. Some clones are lacking; in checked studies, under half of them reflect an unresolved V gene, and why the rest are absent is not known. V and J calls and clone size are copied from that table; D and trimming were computed from the DNA. The table for this sample lists fewer than 1.6 million clones; less than 99% of them were counted only once. The ten most abundant clones make up about 0.4% of the sample.

With regard to this clone: The clone's antigen remains unknown. It has no much larger one-base neighbor in the sample; base qualities were not kept.

Measured from the cysteine to the phenylalanine, the CDR3 is 14 residues long. Only the CDR3 region is kept as DNA, spanning 42 bases read in frame from base 1. V was cut back by 4 bases and J by 3 bases, leaving a gap of 11 bases between them. CDR1 and CDR2 were assigned from the germline V gene as KGHSH and LQKENI. Here the chain combines TRBV18 and TRBJ2-3; TRBD2 is possibly the D segment (6 matching bases). Sequences were obtained from naive CD4+ T cells sorted from blood. What the cell subset or site label conveys for this sample: CD45RA+ positively selected. This clonotype was sampled from a man younger than 45 in good health. The CDR3 region: CASSRAGSTDTQYF. The DNA sequence is TGTGCCAGCTCACGGGCGGGAAGTACAGATACGCAGTATTTT.